This entry concerns a single TCR beta chain. The treatment denotes: oral pan-JAK inhibitor, 5-10 mg twice daily. RNA, once extracted, was reverse transcribed into cDNA for use as the sequencing template. Generated by immunoSEQ multiplex PCR, the TCRdb table keeps only in-frame clones and is missing some. The data show hundreds of thousands of clones, 55% to 75% seen once. This record comes from a study of CD8+ T cells in alopecia areata. The clonotype was recovered from a human donor with alopecia areata. The source was CD4+ T cells sorted from blood, collected at week 24, from a patient treated with tofacitinib.

The CDR3 coding sequence is TGTGCCAGCAGTGGGTGGGAACAAGACGTTTCACCCCTCCACTTT. This encodes CASSGWEQDVSPLHF. The genes are TRBV2 and TRBJ1-6; D is unresolved. From germline, CDR1 is SNHLY and CDR2 FYNNEI. CDR3 size: 15 residues. Trimming cost V 4 bases and J 9 bases, with 16 bases left between them.